This TCR beta chain comes out of a study of blood T cell repertoires in COVID-19. As processed by the authors: Nucleated cell number was recorded as an estimate derived from reference gene primer amplification. Repertoires were generated with immunoSEQ multiplex PCR, while TCRdb's copy carries only in-frame clones and drops some. The V and J calls and clone size are taken from that table; D and trimming were inferred from the DNA. This sample carries 250,000 to 350,000 clones, approximately 91% of them seen once, and the ten largest clones take just under 0.95%. This clone appeared a single time. Germline V gene data show CDR1 as SGHNT and CDR2 as YYREEE (reference sequence). CDR3 length: 13 residues. Deletions cut 0 bases from V and 1 base from J, with 4 bases between.

Sequencing was carried out using peripheral blood. This TCR was sampled from a woman between 35 and 50 years old who had recovered from COVID-19. The chain has TRBV5-4 and TRBJ1-1; D ambiguous. The CDR3 spells CASSLAWNTEAFF. The DNA of the CDR3 is TGTGCCAGCAGCTTGGCTTGGAACACTGAAGCTTTCTTT.